The 14 T cell receptor beta chains in this list originate from one sample, sequenced in a study of T cell repertoires in cytomegalovirus infection. Which antigens these TCRs recognize remains unknown. TCRdb used MiXCR to reprocess the reads, holding one entry per CDR3 protein. The top ten hold around 12% of the sample, which has around 800,000 distinct CDR3 sequences, approximately 32% seen once. Sequenced here: cultured CD8+ T cells from PBMCs, sampled from culture after CMV antigen stimulation. All receptors derive from a human donor in good health (CMV status not recorded). Some clones in this sample may be carry-over from other donors' samples.

This clonotype appeared a few times. The chain links TRBV24-1 to TRBJ2-5; D is unclear. Germline values: CDR1 KGHDR, CDR2 SFDVKD. Trimming stripped 9 bases from V and 7 bases from J, with 14 bases between. The CDR3 is made up of 12 amino acids. CDR3: CATLDPFGTQYF. The CDR3 bases are TGTGCCACCTTAGACCCCTTCGGGACCCAGTACTTC.

About this clonotype itself: Since a much larger clone is just one base distant, this may be a read error. This chain joins TRBV7-8 and TRBJ2-1; perhaps TRBD1 as D (6 bases). The CDR3 extends over 14 amino acids. Germline lookup yields CDR1 SGHVS and CDR2 FQNEAQ. The CDR3 reads CVSSLRPLGTEQFF. DNA for the CDR3: TGTGTCAGCAGCTTACGGCCACTTGGGACAGAGCAGTTCTTC.

The chain links TRBV4-2 to TRBJ2-1; D possibly corresponds to TRBD1 (6 bases). V dropped 0 bases and J dropped 7 bases, with 16 bases sitting between them. CDR3 length equals 16 residues. Germline V CDR1 and CDR2: LGHNA, YNFKEQ. The CDR3 DNA reads TGTGCCAGCAGCCAAGATCAGGGCAGGGGATTAAATGAGCAGTTCTTC. Encoded protein: CASSQDQGRGLNEQFF.

This clonotype was counted a few times. The gene calls are TRBV7-6 and TRBJ2-2; D could derive from TRBD1 or TRBD2 (5 bases each). The germline gives CDR1 SGHVS, CDR2 FNYEAQ. Trimming shortened V by 6 bases and J by 0 bases, and 11 bases separated the two germline ends. The CDR3 length is 15 residues. The CDR3 region has the DNA TGTGCCAGCAGGGACGGGACCACGAACACCGGGGAGCTGTTTTTT. Translated, it gives CASRDGTTNTGELFF.

CDR3 sequence (DNA): TGCAGTGCCGTCACAGATACGCAGTATTTT. It is translated as CSAVTDTQYF. The J gene is TRBJ2-3, the V gene TRBV20-1; D gene unclear. V was clipped by 6 bases and J by 2 bases, with 3 bases between them. The CDR3 consists of 10 residues. Germline V CDR1 and CDR2: DFQATT, SNEGSKA (reference sequence).

CDR3 bases: TGCGCCAGCAGCCAACCGGGACAGGGAGTATGGGCCAACGTCCTGACTTTC. Residues: CASSQPGQGVWANVLTF. The chain uses TRBV4-1 and TRBJ2-6; 9 nucleotides agree with TRBD1. This CDR3 has 17 residues. Germline CDR1 and CDR2: MGHRA and YSYEKL. V trimming: 2 bases; J trimming: 5 bases; junction bases outside the gene matches: 7.

V usage is TRBV7-9 and J usage is TRBJ1-2; D not certain. The CDR3 consists of 16 residues. V lost 1 base and J 1 base, leaving 13 bases between the germline ends. The germline gives CDR1 SEHNR, CDR2 FQNEAQ (reference sequence). The CDR3, as DNA: TGTGCCAGCAGCTTAGAAGGAGGGTCTCATAACTATGGCTACACCTTC. It specifies CASSLEGGSHNYGYTF.

This clonotype has only a few counts. The rearrangement joins TRBV5-5 to TRBJ1-4; D is unresolved. There are 12 residues in the CDR3. Trimming left V 2 bases short and J 11 bases short, with 10 bases between. CDR1 and CDR2 from the germline V gene are SGHKS and YYEKEE (reference sequence). DNA for the CDR3: TGTGCCAGCAGCTTAGACTCGGGGAAACTGTTTTTT. It encodes CASSLDSGKLFF. The whole variable domain, filled in from reference TRBV5-5 and TRBJ1-4, reads DAGVTQSPTHLIKTRGQQVTLRCSPISGHKSVSWYQQVLGQGPQFIFQYYEKEERGRGNFPDRFSARQFPNYSSELNVNALLLGDSALYLCASSLDSGKLFFGSGTQLSVL.

At least ten counts were recorded for this clonotype. J is TRBJ1-5 and V is TRBV12-3 or TRBV12-4, with D perhaps TRBD1 (5 bases). V was shortened by 5 bases and J by 5 bases, with 19 bases between the two germline ends. CDR3 length equals 16 residues. CDR3 in DNA: TGTGCCAGCAGTCACTACCCCGGGACTTCTCATCAGCCCCAGCATTTT. This translates into CASSHYPGTSHQPQHF.

The V call is TRBV6-6, the J call TRBJ2-2; D not certain. This CDR3 comprises 15 residues. V was pared by 1 base and J by 0 bases, with 6 bases between. Per the germline V gene, CDR1 is MNHNY and CDR2 is SVGAGI (reference sequence). DNA for the CDR3: TGTGCCAGCAGTTACTTTGCCGCGAACACCGGGGAGCTGTTTTTT. Protein: CASSYFAANTGELFF.

The chain has TRBV4-1 and TRBJ1-2; the D is unclear. From germline, CDR1 is MGHRA and CDR2 YSYEKL. Trimming removed 0 bases from V and 4 bases from J, with 9 bases in between. This CDR3 contains 14 residues. This CDR3 is CASSQEGPAYGYTF. In DNA, the CDR3 is TGCGCCAGCAGCCAAGAAGGTCCTGCCTATGGCTACACCTTC.

There are many counts of this clonotype. This chain connects TRBV7-9 to TRBJ1-2, with 7 bases matching TRBD1. The V and J ends lost 3 bases and 8 bases, in that order; junction bases with no gene match: 9. The germline CDR1 and CDR2 sequences are SEHNR and FQNEAQ (reference sequence). The CDR3 length is 14 residues. CDR3: CASSFQGGLGGYTF. As DNA, the CDR3 is TGTGCCAGCAGCTTCCAGGGGGGCCTTGGGGGCTACACCTTC.

This clonotype was detected once. The chain recombines TRBV5-1 with TRBJ1-5, with a tentative D call TRBD1 (5 bases). The length of the CDR3 is 16 residues. V was trimmed by 0 bases and J by 1 base, leaving 11 bases between them. CDR1 and CDR2 from the germline V gene are SGHRS and YFSETQ. CDR3 sequence (DNA): TGCGCCAGCAGCTTGGGGCCCCGGGGGAGCAATCAGCCCCAGCATTTT. Amino acids: CASSLGPRGSNQPQHF.

The genes are TRBV4-1 and TRBJ1-6, with 7 bases that match TRBD1. J gave up 10 bases and V 8 bases, and 8 bases lay outside the gene matches. The CDR3 extends over 13 amino acids. The germline gives CDR1 MGHRA, CDR2 YSYEKL. The CDR3 region is CASGDSLSSPLHF. The CDR3 bases are TGCGCCAGCGGGGACAGTTTATCCTCACCCCTCCACTTT.